This T cell receptor (beta chain) came from a study of cytomegalovirus exposure and HLA in healthy donors. As for this clone: What it recognizes is unknown.

Findings and caveats of the study: Sequencing likely generated an artifact that appeared as a cluster of highly shared sequence variants. With DRB1 most and HLA-C fewest, TCR association rates differed between HLA loci in a later analysis.

The PCR made use of 60 Vbeta and 13 Jbeta primers. Assay used: immunoSEQ multiplex PCR; TCRdb lists only in-frame clones, some missing. This sample has approximately 120,000 clones, with around 77% found just once. CDR3 size: 16 residues. The TCR was taken from a woman between 35 and 50 years old in good health and CMV-seropositive. The specimen was PBMCs. V is TRBV21-1 and J is TRBJ2-5; the DNA was not compared with TRBD1, the D call given in the table. TRBV21-1 is listed as a pseudogene. Written as DNA, the CDR3 is TGTGCCAGCAGCAATCCCAGGGGGCTTGACCAAGAGACCCAGTACTTC. Protein product: CASSNPRGLDQETQYF.